This T cell receptor beta chain comes out of a study of cytomegalovirus exposure and HLA in healthy donors (dated by TCRdb to about 2017). In terms of the full investigation: A later analysis indicated that the 130 or so validation repertoires were generated on the platform also employed for the 670 or so repertoires of the first cohort. The study aimed to test whether signatures of past pathogen exposure could be identified by cataloging public T cell receptors. A separate validation cohort of 100 to 150 different subjects was used in addition to the roughly 620-subject first cohort. To predict cytomegalovirus infection status, the study brought together high-throughput TCR immunosequencing, statistical association of individual TCRs with disease status, and machine learning. Broader findings and caveats from the paper: Of the cluster scores, approximately 94% were above 0 in a later analysis, which found that TCRs clustered in the first cohort also tended to co-occur in the 90 to 150 validation repertoires. A later analysis lacked HLA typing for the validation cohort, so it scored co-occurrence in that cohort across all 110 or so repertoires. According to the authors, the approach could potentially be generalized to other disease states and immunological phenotypes. The classifier was reported to diagnose cytomegalovirus status with high specificity and sensitivity in both the original and validation cohorts. Most TCR sequences were observed very rarely across donors, whereas some public TCRs were present in many individuals. In vitro tests confirmed that three of the cytomegalovirus-associated TCR beta chains recognize cytomegalovirus antigens. The study gave a list of over 150 TCR beta chains associated with cytomegalovirus.

Worth noting for this clone: Its antigen remains unidentified. No much larger clone exists at a distance of one base, and base qualities are not known.

Measured from the cysteine to the phenylalanine, the CDR3 is 16 residues long. Only CDR3 DNA is held: 48 bases, read in frame from base 1. CDR1 and CDR2, looked up from the germline V gene, are MGHRA and YSYEKL. V is cut back by 5 bases and J by 1 base, with 9 bases in the junction unmatched. The library came from the immunoSEQ multiplex PCR assay. The authors' analysis ran thus. A statistical classification framework was developed to diagnose cytomegalovirus status using the catalog of TCR beta chain sequences. The clones in this table, taken by TCRdb from immuneACCESS, are in-frame only. Not every clone is retained; where verified, under half of the shortfall comes from an unresolved V gene, and the cause of the rest is unknown. The DNA was the basis for D and trimming; V, J and clone size are from that table. The sample table records 200,000 to 250,000 clones; around 80% of these occur just once. The top ten clonotypes cover over 12% of the sample.

Donors formed part of the validation cohort, which comprised about 130 subjects and was distinct from the first cohort of 550 to 850 subjects. The TCR was taken from a woman aged 30 to 39 in good health and CMV-seropositive. The receptor chain draws on TRBV4-1 and TRBJ1-2; the central 8 bases match TRBD1. Material for sequencing was PBMCs. The nucleotide sequence is TGCGCCAGCAGCAGGCCAGGGGGCCCCTTTAACTATGGCTACACCTTC. Its coded protein is CASSRPGGPFNYGYTF.